Listed below are T cell receptor beta chains from one sample, sequenced in a study of blood T cells in healthy people across ages. TCRdb called the 5' RACE reads again in MiXCR, with one record for every CDR3 protein. The repertoire has roughly 1.6 million distinct CDR3 sequences, about 35% of them found once; the top ten carry 11%. Sequencing was performed on blood. These receptor sequences come from a woman in her 30s in good health. Both conserved end residues are part of each CDR3. The D gene is left open where the match is weak. Expanded clones get a size class; other rows say once, few or many, or leave the size out.

>NA|TRBJ2-7|TRBV14|NA
TGTGCCAGCAGCCATCCCGGACGGGCCCCAGGGTACGAGCAGTACTTC
CASSHPGRAPGYEQYF
>NA|TRBJ2-1|TRBV30|NA
TGTGCCTGGAGTATTGTGATTGAGCAGTTCTTC
CAWSIVIEQFF
>NA|TRBJ1-2|TRBV20-1|few
TGCAGTGCCCCTCACCCCTTAAAGGGCTATGGCTACACCTTC
CSAPHPLKGYGYTF
>NA|TRBJ2-5|TRBV2|NA
TGTGCCAGCTCACCTAGATCCCCGCAAGAGACCCAGTACTTC
CASSPRSPQETQYF
>TRBD2|TRBJ2-1|TRBV5-1|few
TGCGCCAGCACCCCGGATAGCGGGAGCTCCTACAATGAGCAGTTCTTC
CASTPDSGSSYNEQFF
>NA|TRBJ2-3|TRBV20-1|NA
TGCAGTGCTAGGTCGGACGGGTTGGGCACAGATACGCAGTATTTT
CSARSDGLGTDTQYF
>TRBD1|TRBJ2-3|TRBV12-3/TRBV12-4|NA
TGTGCCAGCACCGGGGACAGTCCGCCAGATACGCAGTATTTT
CASTGDSPPDTQYF
>TRBD2|TRBJ2-7|TRBV20-1|NA
TGCAGGGCTAGCGGGACCTACGAGCAGTACTTC
CRASGTYEQYF
>TRBD2|TRBJ2-3|TRBV5-4|NA
TGTGCCAGCATCCCCAGCGGGAGTAGGGAAGATACGCAGTATTTT
CASIPSGSREDTQYF
>TRBD1|TRBJ2-2|TRBV12-5|NA
TGTGCTAGTGGCCAGGGGGTAGCCGGGGAGCTGTTTTTT
CASGQGVAGELFF
>NA|TRBJ2-1|TRBV5-1|few
TGCGCCAGCAGCTTGGAATTAAGAGGCCCTCCCGTCTACAATGAGCAGTTCTTC
CASSLELRGPPVYNEQFF
>TRBD2|TRBJ2-1|TRBV7-9|NA
TGTGCCAGCAGCCCTCCGAGGAGCGGGGGTGGGAATGAGCAGTTCTTC
CASSPPRSGGGNEQFF
>TRBD2|TRBJ2-7|TRBV27|few
TGTGCCAGCAGCCCCAAAGCGGGAAGGTCCTACGAGCAGTACTTC
CASSPKAGRSYEQYF
>TRBD1|TRBJ2-3|TRBV20-1|NA
TGCAGTGCTACCGGGGACAGGGGGATCTCAGATACGCAGTATTTT
CSATGDRGISDTQYF
>TRBD2|TRBJ2-1|TRBV28|NA
TGTGCCAGCAAATTCCCGGGACTAGCGGGAGAGAATGAGCAGTTCTTC
CASKFPGLAGENEQFF
>NA|TRBJ1-1|TRBV3-1|few
TGTGCCAGCAGCCTACAGGACATGAACACTGAAGCTTTCTTT
CASSLQDMNTEAFF
>TRBD2|TRBJ2-5|TRBV12-3/TRBV12-4|few
TGTGCCAGCAGCCACGGGACTAGGGAAGAGACCCAGTACTTC
CASSHGTREETQYF
>NA|TRBJ1-5|TRBV20-1|NA
TGCAGTGCTAGAGATTTTTCTACCAATCAGCCCCAGCATTTT
CSARDFSTNQPQHF
>TRBD1|TRBJ2-5|TRBV10-3|few
TGTGCCACTACGGATTCCTCCGGGACAGGGACAGAGACCCAGTACTTC
CATTDSSGTGTETQYF